This is a list of T cell receptor beta chains from one sample in a study of CD4 T cells in relation to SARS-CoV-2 and coronaviruses. Assay: immunoSEQ multiplex PCR; the TCRdb copy retains only in-frame clones and omits some. The table has 15,000 to 20,000 clones, approximately 82% seen once; the top ten hold around 11%. These receptors are not linked to any known antigen. Sequenced sample: CD4+ T cells from PBMCs, cultured in vitro. The receptors come from a human donor in good health. The CDR3 runs from the conserved cysteine through the conserved F or W. D genes are given only for firm matches. Clone size is shown for a subset of rows, as once, few, many or a class of expanded clone.

clone size: NA
V gene: TRBV7-3
J gene: TRBJ2-2
D gene: TRBD2
CDR3 DNA: TGTGCCAGCGGACTAGCGGGAGTCGGGGAGCTGTTTTTT
CDR3 protein: CASGLAGVGELFF

clone size: NA
V gene: TRBV6-5
J gene: TRBJ2-5
D gene: TRBD1
CDR3 DNA: TGTGCCAGCAGTCCCGGGACAGGGATTAAGACCCAGTACTTC
CDR3 protein: CASSPGTGIKTQYF

clone size: NA
V gene: TRBV5-1
J gene: TRBJ1-3
D gene: NA
CDR3 DNA: TGCGCCAGCAGCACCGGGAGCTACTCTGGAAACACCATATATTTT
CDR3 protein: CASSTGSYSGNTIYF

clone size: few
V gene: TRBV6-5
J gene: TRBJ2-7
D gene: TRBD1
CDR3 DNA: TGTGCCAGCAGTTACCGACAGGGAGCCTACGAGCAGTACTTC
CDR3 protein: CASSYRQGAYEQYF

clone size: NA
V gene: TRBV21-1
J gene: TRBJ2-7
D gene: NA
CDR3 DNA: TGTGCCAGTTCGGACAGGGGGCAAGGGGAGCAGTACTTC
CDR3 protein: CASSDRGQGEQYF

clone size: NA
V gene: TRBV14
J gene: TRBJ2-1
D gene: NA
CDR3 DNA: TGTGCCAGCAGCCAGATATGGGGTGGCGGCGACTTCATGAGCTCCTACAATGAGCAGTTCTTC
CDR3 protein: CASSQIWGGGDFMSSYNEQFF

clone size: NA
V gene: TRBV4-3
J gene: TRBJ1-2
D gene: NA
CDR3 DNA: TGCGCCAGCAGCCAAGATCCGCAAGCGAGGATTGGCTACACCTTC
CDR3 protein: CASSQDPQARIGYTF

clone size: NA
V gene: TRBV10-1
J gene: TRBJ1-6
D gene: TRBD1
CDR3 DNA: TGCGCCAGCAGTGAGAGGGGGCTTCATAATTCACCCCTCCACTTT
CDR3 protein: CASSERGLHNSPLHF

clone size: NA
V gene: TRBV9
J gene: TRBJ2-6
D gene: TRBD2
CDR3 DNA: TGTGCCAGCAGCGCTAGCGGGAGGTCCGCTGGGGCCAACGTCCTGACTTTC
CDR3 protein: CASSASGRSAGANVLTF

clone size: NA
V gene: TRBV12-5
J gene: TRBJ1-1
D gene: TRBD1
CDR3 DNA: TGTGCTAGTGGTTTGGACGACAGGGGCGTTATGAACACTGAAGCTTTCTTT
CDR3 protein: CASGLDDRGVMNTEAFF

clone size: NA
V gene: TRBV7-2
J gene: TRBJ2-3
D gene: NA
CDR3 DNA: TGTGCCAGCAGCTTAGGCCCGCAGGGGCCAGATACGCAGTATTTT
CDR3 protein: CASSLGPQGPDTQYF

clone size: NA
V gene: TRBV4-2
J gene: TRBJ1-1
D gene: NA
CDR3 DNA: TGTGCCAGCAGCCAAGTACAGGGAATGAACACTGAAGCTTTCTTT
CDR3 protein: CASSQVQGMNTEAFF

clone size: NA
V gene: TRBV5-1
J gene: TRBJ2-3
D gene: TRBD2
CDR3 DNA: TGCGCCAGCAGCGCACAGAGGACTAGCGGAACAGATACGCAGTATTTT
CDR3 protein: CASSAQRTSGTDTQYF

clone size: NA
V gene: TRBV10-1
J gene: TRBJ2-7
D gene: TRBD2
CDR3 DNA: TGCGCCAGCAGTAAGTCTAGCGGAACCTACGAGCAGTACTTC
CDR3 protein: CASSKSSGTYEQYF

clone size: large
V gene: TRBV4-2
J gene: TRBJ1-2
D gene: NA
CDR3 DNA: TGTGCCAGCAGCCAAGATCGGTCAGGTACAGTAGCTAACTATGGCTACACCTTC
CDR3 protein: CASSQDRSGTVANYGYTF

clone size: NA
V gene: TRBV3-1/TRBV3-2
J gene: TRBJ2-7
D gene: TRBD2
CDR3 DNA: TGTGCCAGCAGCCAAGATAGGGGACTAGCGGGAGACGACGAGCAGTACTTC
CDR3 protein: CASSQDRGLAGDDEQYF